The entry below describes one TCR beta chain. This entry belongs to a study of blood T cell repertoires in COVID-19. Study overall: Donors in the United States, Italy and Spain gave samples during acute or convalescent COVID-19. PBMCs, B-cell-depleted T cells, or T cells provided the cDNA or gDNA that made up the material.

In the original workflow: Reference gene primer amplification gave nucleated cell count estimates. TCRdb keeps only in-frame clones here, not all; method: immunoSEQ multiplex PCR. For V, J and clone size, that table is used; D and trimming come from the DNA. The sample has about 130,000 clones, roughly three quarters seen once. This CDR3 is 14 amino acids long. V was trimmed by 1 base and J by 1 base, leaving 7 bases between them. The germline CDR1 and CDR2 sequences are SGHTA and FQGNSA. The chain recombines TRBV7-2 with TRBJ1-1; the D gene is possibly TRBD1 (5 bases). Sequences were obtained from peripheral blood. The TCR comes from a woman in her sixties or seventies with acute or convalescent COVID-19. The CDR3 here is CASSLGGGNTEAFF. CDR3 DNA sequence: TGTGCCAGCAGCTTAGGGGGGGGGAACACTGAAGCTTTCTTT.